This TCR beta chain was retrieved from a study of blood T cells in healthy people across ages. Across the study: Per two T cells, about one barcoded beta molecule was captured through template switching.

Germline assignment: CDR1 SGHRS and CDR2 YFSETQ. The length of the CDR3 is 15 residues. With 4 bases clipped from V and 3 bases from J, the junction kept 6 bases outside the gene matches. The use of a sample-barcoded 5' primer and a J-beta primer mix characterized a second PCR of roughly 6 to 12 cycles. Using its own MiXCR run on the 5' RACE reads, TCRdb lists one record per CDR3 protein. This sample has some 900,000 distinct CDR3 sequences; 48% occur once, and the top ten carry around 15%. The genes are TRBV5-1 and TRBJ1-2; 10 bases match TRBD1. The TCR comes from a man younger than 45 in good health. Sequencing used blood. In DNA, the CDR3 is TGCGCCAGCAGCGACAGGGGGCAGTCCGACTATGGCTACACCTTC. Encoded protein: CASSDRGQSDYGYTF. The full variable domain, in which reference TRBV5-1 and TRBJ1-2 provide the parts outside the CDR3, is KAGVTQTPRYLIKTRGQQVTLSCSPISGHRSVSWYQQTPGQGLQFLFEYFSETQRNKGNFPGRFSGRQFSNSRSEMNVSTLELGDSALYLCASSDRGQSDYGYTFGSGTRLTVV.